The next 13 T cell receptor beta chains were all read from a single sample in a study of shared clonotypes between healthy human individuals. The method was immunoSEQ multiplex PCR; TCRdb's version includes in-frame clones alone and lacks a portion of them. The table lists about 2.3 million clones, over 85% of them singletons. Sequencing was carried out using naive CD4+ T cells from PBMCs. Documented subset: CD45RA+ positively selected. The receptors shown here come from a man younger than 35 in good health. Some clones in this sample may be carry-over from other donors' samples.

This chain joins TRBV27 and TRBJ2-1; 9 bases are shared with TRBD1. This CDR3 contains 14 residues. V gave up 6 bases and J gave up 2 bases; unmatched junction bases: 2. CDR1 is MNHEY and CDR2 is SMNVEV in the germline V gene (reference sequence). CDR3 region: CASRRQGAYNEQFF. In nucleotides, the CDR3 is TGTGCCAGCAGGCGACAGGGGGCCTACAATGAGCAGTTCTTC.

The rearrangement links TRBV30 to TRBJ1-5, with D uncertain. V lost 0 bases and J 6 bases, leaving 6 bases between the germline ends. This CDR3 comprises 12 residues. CDR1 is GTSNPN and CDR2 is SVGIG in the germline V gene (reference sequence). CDR3 coding DNA: TGTGCCTGGAGTGTAGTTGGTCAGCCCCAGCATTTT. It is translated as CAWSVVGQPQHF.

The CDR3 region is CASSLRGPGSGSNTQYF. CDR3 bases: TGTGCCAGCAGCTTAAGGGGCCCGGGGAGCGGGAGTAATACGCAGTATTTT. The chain has TRBV7-3 and TRBJ2-3; 8 nucleotides agree with TRBD2. This CDR3 has 17 amino acids. J gave up 7 bases and V 1 base, and 13 bases lay outside the gene matches. CDR1 is SGHTA, CDR2 FQGTGA, per germline.

The chain recombines TRBV7-9 with TRBJ2-7; 10 nucleotides match TRBD2. The junction had 4 bases not matched to a gene; V was cut back by 3 bases and J by 5 bases. CDR3 length equals 14 residues. Germline CDR1 is SEHNR and CDR2 is FQNEAQ (reference sequence). The CDR3 spells CASSLTSGLDEQYF. CDR3 sequence (DNA): TGTGCCAGCAGCTTGACTAGCGGGTTAGACGAGCAGTACTTC.

In its sample, this clone was seen once. The genes are TRBV4-1 and TRBJ1-3; 7 bases map to TRBD1. There are 16 residues in the CDR3. Looked up from germline, CDR1 is MGHRA and CDR2 is YSYEKL. Germline trimming cut 2 bases from V and 6 bases from J; bases unmatched to any gene: 10. The CDR3 loop reads CASSQTTGWMINTIYF. In DNA, the CDR3 is TGCGCCAGCAGCCAAACGACAGGGTGGATGATAAACACCATATATTTT.

In regard to this clone: The sample carries other DNA sequences with the same CDR3. The chain combines TRBV5-1 with TRBJ2-5, with D unclear. The CDR3 sequence is 13 residues long. The V gene's germline CDR1 is SGHRS and CDR2 YFSETQ. Trimming removed 0 bases from V and 2 bases from J, with 5 bases in between. The CDR3 sequence is CASSLVGQETQYF. The CDR3 coding sequence is TGCGCCAGCAGCTTGGTCGGTCAAGAGACCCAGTACTTC.

This clone was seen a single time. The CDR3: CASSTRAKNTEAFF. CDR3 nucleotide sequence: TGTGCCAGCAGTACGAGGGCCAAAAACACTGAAGCTTTCTTT. The chain couples TRBV27 to TRBJ1-1; D uncertain. V was shortened by 5 bases and J by 2 bases, with 12 bases between the two germline ends. The V gene's germline CDR1 is MNHEY and CDR2 SMNVEV (reference sequence). This CDR3 comprises 14 residues.

In the case of this clone: Other DNA sequences in the sample encode the same CDR3. CDR3 amino acids: CATSGLRDTQYF. The CDR3 DNA follows: TGTGCCACCAGCGGGCTCCGGGATACGCAGTATTTT. This chain links TRBV15 with TRBJ2-3; D not resolved. The V and J ends lost 5 bases and 6 bases respectively, with 9 bases between them. The CDR3 runs to 12 residues. Looked up from germline, CDR1 is LNHNV and CDR2 is YYDKDF (reference sequence).

The chain employs TRBV7-2 and TRBJ2-7; D could derive from TRBD1 or TRBD2 (5 bases each). From germline, CDR1 is SGHTA and CDR2 FQGNSA. V lost 2 bases and J 12 bases, leaving 14 bases between the germline ends. This CDR3 contains 12 residues. CDR3 amino acids: CASSLSGPLLYF. Here the CDR3 DNA reads TGTGCCAGCAGCTTATCGGGACCCTTGCTGTACTTC.

The chain joins TRBV4-1 to TRBJ2-2; D uncertain. CDR3 length: 17 amino acids. The germline V gene encodes CDR1 MGHRA and CDR2 YSYEKL. Trimming left V 0 bases short and J 0 bases short, with 11 bases between. The CDR3: CASSQEFSGANTGELFF. The CDR3 DNA follows: TGCGCCAGCAGCCAAGAATTTTCAGGCGCGAACACCGGGGAGCTGTTTTTT.

V gene TRBV5-4 combines with J gene TRBJ2-3; D is perhaps TRBD1 (5 bases). V was pared by 0 bases and J by 4 bases, with 15 bases between. Germline V CDR1 and CDR2: SGHNT, YYREEE (reference sequence). CDR3 length equals 16 residues. The CDR3, as DNA: TGTGCCAGCAGCTTGGAGCCCAAAGGGGTCCCAGATACGCAGTATTTT. Its translation: CASSLEPKGVPDTQYF.

This clone showed up just once. The chain has TRBV21-1 and TRBJ2-7; the table names TRBD2, a call not compared with the DNA. TRBV21-1 is described as a pseudogene. The CDR3 covers 14 residues. The CDR3 loop is CASSNKGSSYEQYF. In DNA form, the CDR3 reads TGTGCCAGCAGCAATAAAGGGAGCTCCTACGAGCAGTACTTC.

The gene calls are TRBV28 and TRBJ1-4; D is unclear. V was trimmed by 4 bases and J by 4 bases, leaving 13 bases between them. Germline CDR1 reads MDHEN; CDR2 reads SYDVKM. This CDR3 has 15 residues. CDR3 DNA: TGTGCCAGCAGTTCGCACCCGGGCCGTAATGAAAAACTGTTTTTT. It codes for CASSSHPGRNEKLFF.